Shown below are 29 T cell receptor beta chains from a single sample sequenced in a study of blood T cell repertoires in COVID-19. Assay used: immunoSEQ multiplex PCR; TCRdb lists only in-frame clones, some missing. The sample shows 150,000 to 200,000 clones, about 85% of them seen only once. Input material: peripheral blood. These TCRs come from a woman aged 55-69 years with acute or convalescent COVID-19.

V is TRBV5-4 and J is TRBJ2-7, with 11 bases identical to TRBD2. J lost 6 bases, V lost 4 bases, and 9 bases had no gene match. Looked up from germline, CDR1 is SGHNT and CDR2 is YYREEE (reference sequence). The CDR3 spans 15 residues. The CDR3: CASSLTSGIFSEQYF. The CDR3 nucleotides read TGTGCCAGCAGCCTGACTAGCGGGATTTTCTCCGAGCAGTACTTC.

The rearrangement links TRBV19 to TRBJ1-3, with a possible D match to TRBD1 (5 bases). The germline V gene encodes CDR1 LNHDA and CDR2 SQIVND (reference sequence). This CDR3 spans 17 amino acids. Trimming left V 0 bases short and J 4 bases short, with 16 bases between. The CDR3 spells CASSIDGAQPVGNTIYF. The CDR3 nucleotides read TGTGCCAGTAGTATAGATGGGGCACAGCCGGTCGGAAACACCATATATTTT.

The J gene is TRBJ2-7, the V gene TRBV5-4, with 8 bases matching TRBD1. The CDR3 is made up of 19 amino acids. Germline CDR1 is SGHNT and CDR2 is YYREEE (reference sequence). V trimming: 0 bases; J trimming: 3 bases; junction bases outside the gene matches: 17. The CDR3 nucleotides are TGTGCCAGCAGCTTGGGACAGGGGATTCCTTCCGGGAGTCTCTACGAGCAGTACGTC. This encodes CASSLGQGIPSGSLYEQYV.

The chain couples TRBV5-4 to TRBJ2-5, with D perhaps TRBD2 (5 bases). There are 14 residues in the CDR3. V was shortened by 2 bases and J by 4 bases, with 12 bases between the two germline ends. The germline V gene encodes CDR1 SGHNT and CDR2 YYREEE (reference sequence). Here the CDR3 DNA reads TGTGCCAGCAGCTTCGGACTGGGCCGAGAGACCCAGTACTTC. It specifies CASSFGLGRETQYF.

This clone occurred once. The rearrangement links TRBV3-1 (or the pseudogene TRBV3-2) to TRBJ1-1, with D possibly being TRBD1 (5 bases). The CDR3 runs to 14 residues. Germline V gives CDR1 LGHDT, CDR2 YNNKEL (reference sequence). The V end lost 4 bases, the J end lost 1 base, and 10 bases lay between the germline ends. CDR3 DNA: TGTGCCAGCAGCCTAAATAGGGGGAACACTGAAGCTTTCTTT. Amino acids: CASSLNRGNTEAFF.

The chain recombines TRBV28 with TRBJ2-7; a possible D gene is TRBD2 (5 bases). Germline V gene data show CDR1 as MDHEN and CDR2 as SYDVKM. The CDR3 covers 13 residues. V lost 4 bases and J 11 bases, leaving 18 bases between the germline ends. Here the CDR3 reads CASSWRVSYGEYF. The DNA of the CDR3 is TGTGCCAGCAGTTGGCGGGTGAGTTACGGGGAGTACTTC.

This rearrangement joins TRBV29-1 to TRBJ1-1; maybe TRBD1 (6 bases). This CDR3 is built from 13 residues. Trimming shortened V by 6 bases and J by 4 bases, and 15 bases separated the two germline ends. Germline CDR1 reads SQVTM; CDR2 reads ANQGSEA. CDR3: CSVDQGTGTEAFF. The CDR3 DNA is TGCAGCGTCGACCAGGGGACGGGCACTGAAGCTTTCTTT.

This chain links TRBV19 with TRBJ1-5; weak D call: TRBD1 (5 bases). CDR1 LNHDA and CDR2 SQIVND come from the germline V gene (reference sequence). Deletions cut 5 bases from V and 7 bases from J, with 21 bases between. The CDR3 runs to 16 residues. The CDR3 spells CASSSPGGNPSQPQHF. CDR3 coding DNA: TGTGCCAGTAGTTCACCCGGGGGTAACCCCAGCCAGCCCCAGCATTTT.

The rearrangement joins TRBV28 to TRBJ1-1; 7 bases are shared with TRBD1. Germline assignment: CDR1 MDHEN and CDR2 SYDVKM. This CDR3 is built from 14 residues. V lost 6 bases and J lost 6; bases outside the gene matches: 10. CDR3 loop: CASRVTGRLSEAFF. The CDR3 DNA reads as TGTGCCAGCAGAGTGACAGGGAGGTTATCTGAAGCTTTCTTT.

The chain has TRBV7-8 and TRBJ1-2; D gene uncertain. The CDR3 covers 15 residues. Per germline, CDR1 SGHVS and CDR2 FQNEAQ. V was trimmed by 5 bases and J by 2 bases, leaving 15 bases between them. CDR3 nucleotides: TGTGCCAGCAGCCCGACGGGGTTGAGCAACTATGGCTACACCTTC. The encoded protein is CASSPTGLSNYGYTF. Supplemented by reference TRBV7-8 and TRBJ1-2, the full variable domain reads GAGVSQSPRYKVAKRGQDVALRCDPISGHVSLFWYQQALGQGPEFLTYFQNEAQLDKSGLPSDRFFAERPEGSVSTLKIQRTQQEDSAVYLCASSPTGLSNYGYTFGSGTRLTVV.

The rearrangement links TRBV5-1 to TRBJ2-1; TRBD1 matches 8 bases. With 1 base clipped from V and 7 bases from J, the junction kept 13 bases outside the gene matches. The CDR3 is made up of 17 amino acids. The V gene's germline CDR1 is SGHRS and CDR2 YFSETQ. The CDR3 is CASSLSGTGRGDNEQFF. CDR3 in DNA: TGCGCCAGCAGCTTGTCCGGGACAGGCCGAGGAGATAATGAGCAGTTCTTC.

This sequence joins TRBV28 and TRBJ2-4, with a weak D call TRBD2 (5 bases). The germline gives CDR1 MDHEN, CDR2 SYDVKM. The V and J ends lost 11 bases and 0 bases respectively, with 8 bases between them. The CDR3 consists of 12 residues. DNA for the CDR3: TGTGCCGTCGGACTAGCCAAAAACATTCAGTACTTC. Translation gives CAVGLAKNIQYF.

This chain uses TRBV30 with TRBJ1-5; D perhaps matches TRBD1 (6 bases). This CDR3 has 14 residues. Germline loops: CDR1 GTSNPN, CDR2 SVGIG (reference sequence). V was clipped by 2 bases and J by 7 bases, with 15 bases between them. The CDR3 DNA reads as TGTGCCTGGAGTACCCCCCTCAGGGGACAGCCCCAGCATTTT. Translating it yields CAWSTPLRGQPQHF.

The chain couples TRBV11-3 to TRBJ2-3, with a weak D call TRBD1 (6 bases). The CDR3 loop spans 16 amino acids. Trimming removed 6 bases at V and 0 bases at J, with 16 bases between. Germline V gives CDR1 SGHNT, CDR2 YENEEA. CDR3 nucleotide sequence: TGTGCCAGCAGACCCGCCTGGGACACTAGCACAGATACGCAGTATTTT. Encoded protein: CASRPAWDTSTDTQYF. Full variable domain (remainder filled in from reference TRBV11-3 and TRBJ2-3): EAGVVQSPRYKIIEKKQPVAFWCNPISGHNTLYWYLQNLGQGPELLIRYENEEAVDDSQLPKDRFSAERLKGVDSTLKIQPAELGDSAVYLCASRPAWDTSTDTQYFGPGTRLTVL.

The chain recombines TRBV18 with TRBJ2-7; 8 nucleotides match TRBD1. Germline CDR1 is KGHSH and CDR2 is LQKENI. There are 14 residues in the CDR3. J was trimmed by 4 bases and V by 3 bases; bases with no gene match: 5. CDR3 protein: CASSPGQAEYEQYF. CDR3 nucleotides: TGTGCCAGCTCACCGGGACAGGCAGAGTACGAGCAGTACTTC.

The chain links TRBV7-6 to TRBJ2-7; 13 bases match TRBD2. The trim removed 5 bases at V and 2 bases at J, leaving 3 bases unmatched. This CDR3 spans 15 amino acids. Germline-derived CDR1 and CDR2 are SGHVS and FNYEAQ. The CDR3 DNA reads as TGTGCCAGCAGCCTGGGACTAGCGGGACCCTACGAGCAGTACTTC. It translates to CASSLGLAGPYEQYF.

Only one count was recorded for this clone. The chain has TRBV28 and TRBJ1-2, with 8 bases lining up with TRBD1. Germline V gives CDR1 MDHEN, CDR2 SYDVKM. This CDR3 is 16 amino acids long. The trim removed 2 bases at V and 6 bases at J, leaving 11 bases unmatched. The DNA of the CDR3 is TGTGCCAGCAGTTTACCTGCCCGACAGGGGAATGATGGCTACACCTTC. Protein sequence: CASSLPARQGNDGYTF.

This chain uses TRBV24-1 with TRBJ2-1; 8 nucleotides line up with TRBD2. In germline, CDR1 is KGHDR, CDR2 SFDVKD. The CDR3 length is 15 residues. V trimming: 1 base; J trimming: 5 bases; junction bases outside the gene matches: 3. CDR3 in amino acids: CATSDFKRENNEQFF. DNA of the CDR3: TGTGCCACCAGTGATTTTAAGCGGGAGAACAATGAGCAGTTCTTC.

This clone has a single count. This chain joins TRBV28 and TRBJ1-1; 7 bases line up with TRBD1. CDR3 size: 12 residues. V shed 7 bases and J 10 bases; nucleotides not matched to a gene: 9. Per the germline V gene, CDR1 is MDHEN and CDR2 is SYDVKM. The CDR3 sequence is CASNEATGLAFF. CDR3 sequence (DNA): TGTGCCAGCAACGAAGCGACAGGGCTAGCTTTCTTT.

This chain links TRBV29-1 with TRBJ1-4, with 8 bases identical to TRBD1. CDR1 is SQVTM, CDR2 ANQGSEA, per germline. V lost 4 bases to trimming and J lost 9 bases; unmatched junction nucleotides: 7. The CDR3 spans 13 residues. The CDR3 is CSVGGGQAQKLFF. The DNA for the CDR3 is TGCAGCGTTGGGGGGGGACAGGCGCAAAAACTGTTTTTT.

V gene TRBV21-1 combines with J gene TRBJ2-1; the table's D call of TRBD1 was not tested on the DNA. TRBV21-1 counts as a pseudogene. The CDR3 contains 15 residues. CDR3 in amino acids: CASSKGRGRGNEQFF. The CDR3 DNA is TGTGCCAGCAGCAAAGGCCGGGGCAGGGGCAATGAGCAGTTCTTC.

Regarding this clone: The sample carries other DNA sequences with the same CDR3. The CDR3 reads CASSSTGGMNTEAFF. The CDR3 DNA follows: TGTGCCAGCAGTTCGACAGGGGGCATGAACACTGAAGCTTTCTTT. This chain connects TRBV6-5 to TRBJ1-1; the match to TRBD1 covers 10 bases. Trimming removed 4 bases from V and 0 bases from J; junction bases left unmatched: 2. The length of the CDR3 is 15 residues. Germline lookup yields CDR1 MNHEY and CDR2 SVGAGI.

V and J are TRBV11-2 and TRBJ2-1, with D uncertain. CDR3 length: 11 residues. V dropped 5 bases and J dropped 9 bases, with 8 bases sitting between them. Germline CDR1 is SGHAT and CDR2 is FQNNGV. CDR3: CASSIRIEQFF. The CDR3 DNA sequence: TGTGCCAGCAGCATTCGTATTGAGCAGTTCTTC.

This chain joins TRBV24-1 and TRBJ2-2, with TRBD2 matching 7 bases. CDR3 length equals 15 residues. In germline, CDR1 is KGHDR, CDR2 SFDVKD. The ends lost 5 bases at V and 6 bases at J; junction bases unmatched: 8. Here the CDR3 reads CATSVQGAGAGELFF. CDR3 coding DNA: TGTGCCACCAGTGTCCAAGGTGCGGGGGCCGGGGAGCTGTTTTTT.

The chain carries TRBV9 and TRBJ1-1; D is ambiguous. The CDR3 extends over 13 amino acids. In germline, CDR1 is SGDLS, CDR2 YYNGEE. Trimming removed 0 bases at V and 5 bases at J, with 8 bases between. The CDR3 bases are TGTGCCAGCAGCGTAGCTCTAGATACTGAAGCTTTCTTT. Its protein is CASSVALDTEAFF.

The chain carries TRBV2 and TRBJ1-5; TRBD1 is a possible D gene (5 bases). Trimming shortened V by 6 bases and J by 3 bases, and 12 bases separated the two germline ends. Germline loops: CDR1 SNHLY, CDR2 FYNNEI. The CDR3 length is 14 residues. CDR3 in amino acids: CASSITGYNQPQHF. The CDR3 nucleotides are TGTGCCAGCAGCATAACAGGTTACAATCAGCCCCAGCATTTT.

This chain links TRBV7-2 with TRBJ2-5, with D uncertain. V was shortened by 5 bases and J by 7 bases, with 11 bases between the two germline ends. CDR1 is SGHTA, CDR2 FQGNSA, per germline. The CDR3 runs 12 residues. In DNA, the CDR3 is TGTGCCAGCAGCACCCCCTCGGGGACCCAGTACTTC. It encodes CASSTPSGTQYF.

The chain carries TRBV5-1 and TRBJ2-2; 9 nucleotides line up with TRBD1. The germline V gene encodes CDR1 SGHRS and CDR2 YFSETQ. CDR3 length: 14 residues. Germline trimming cut 5 bases from V and 3 bases from J; bases unmatched to any gene: 2. CDR3 protein: CASRRDRDTGELFF. In DNA form, the CDR3 reads TGCGCCAGCAGACGGGACAGGGACACCGGGGAGCTGTTTTTT.

In its sample, this clone was seen a few times. In DNA form, the CDR3 reads TGTGCCAGCAGTTTATGTTCCCTTGGAGGGCCGTGTGAGCAGTACTTC. Translation: CASSLCSLGGPCEQYF. This chain links TRBV28 with TRBJ2-7, with D maybe TRBD2 (6 bases). The germline CDR1 and CDR2 sequences are MDHEN and SYDVKM. V was shortened by 0 bases and J by 7 bases, with 19 bases between the two germline ends. CDR3 length: 16 amino acids.